Described below is a single T cell receptor beta chain sequence and its context. Its antigen has not been determined. No quality values exist for individual bases; no much larger clone is one base distant. Library preparation was by the immunoSEQ multiplex PCR assay. RNA was extracted from all samples and reverse transcribed into cDNA, which served as template for TCR sequencing. First-strand cDNA was synthesized with SuperScript III using a 2:1 mix of oligo-dT and random hexamers. A synthetic immune receptor repertoire was used to measure amplification bias, and any remaining bias was corrected computationally. From the authors' description of their analysis: After raw reads were preprocessed to remove errors, the CDR3 was defined following IMGT conventions as running from the conserved cysteine to phenylalanine. Clonality was calculated as 1 minus Shannon entropy normalized by log2 of the number of productive unique TCRs. CD4 or CD8 identity of scalp clones was inferred by cross-referencing scalp TCRbeta sequences with sorted blood CD4 and CD8 repertoires. TCRdb took over this immuneACCESS table, retaining in-frame rearrangements with V and J assigned. Such tables are incomplete; in checked studies, under half of the missing clones stem from an unresolved V gene, and the remainder is unexplained. V and J calls and clone size follow that table, whereas D and trimming were derived from the DNA. This sample holds 120,000 or so clones; less than 50% were observed only once. The biggest ten clones account for under 12% of the sample.

Peripheral blood and lesional scalp punch biopsies were obtained from patients with alopecia areata. After PBMCs were isolated by density centrifugation and stained for CD3, CD4 and CD8, a FACSAria was used to sort CD4+ and CD8+ T cells. As part of a multicenter biomarker study, untreated alopecia areata patients were recruited. For five biomarker-study patients, blood CD8+ T cells were further sorted into NKG2D-low and NKG2D-high fractions. The sample comes from a study of CD8+ T cells in alopecia areata (dated by TCRdb to 2016 to 2019). In the study overall: To study T cell clonal expansion in alopecia areata, the researchers applied high-throughput TCRbeta sequencing to both the C3H/HeJ mouse model and human patients. On the human side, TCRbeta sequencing was run on scalp tissue and on sorted CD4+ and CD8+ peripheral blood T cells from healthy controls and from alopecia areata patients with either patchy or totalis/universalis disease. Scalp clonality was compared across normal scalp (n=4), patchy alopecia areata scalp (n=8), and alopecia totalis/universalis scalp (n=8). RNA came from the PAXgene miRNA kit for fixed scalp, the miRNeasy kit for PBMCs, and the RNeasy kit for mouse skin. TCRbeta CDR3 regions were amplified by immunoSEQ multiplex PCR using 35 Vbeta forward and 13 Jbeta reverse primers. Broad study findings and their caveats: Lesional scalp, especially in alopecia totalis/universalis, showed higher clonality and more expanded CD8+ clones than normal scalp, suggesting antigenic drive. Unlike mouse skin, which is dominated by gammadelta T cells, normal human skin has resident alphabeta T cells that are also sequenced, and this complicates analysis of the scalp TCR repertoire. Compared with mice, TCR sequences shared between patients were less clear, possibly partly because of HLA diversity across the patient population.

CDR1 and CDR2 are read off the germline V gene as SQVTM and ANQGSEA. The CDR3 starts with the cysteine, ends with the phenylalanine, and has 13 residues. Here the CDR3 DNA is all that survives: 39 bases in frame from base 1. V sheds 3 bases and J sheds 2 bases, leaving 9 bases between their ends. In this chain, TRBV29-1 is recombined with TRBJ2-3; no D gene call is confident. Sequenced material: NKG2D-low CD8+ T cells sorted from blood. In the paper's terms, the cell subset or site label means: sorted CD8+ NKG2D-low blood T cells. This receptor was obtained from a human donor with alopecia areata. The nucleotide sequence is TGCAGCGTTGAGAACATACACACAGATACGCAGTATTTT. This yields the protein CSVENIHTDTQYF.